This TCR beta chain emerged from a study of glioma-infiltrating T cells after dendritic cell vaccination. Study overall: Autologous tumor lysate was loaded overnight onto monocyte-derived dendritic cells grown approximately seven days with IL-4 and GM-CSF.

Sequencing was performed with immunoSEQ multiplex PCR; in TCRdb, only in-frame clones are kept and a portion is missing. The sample gives about 82,000 clones, roughly 90% of which show up once; approximately 3% is in the top ten. CDR3 length equals 15 residues. In germline, CDR1 is SGHNT, CDR2 YENEEA. After removal of 6 bases from V and 5 bases from J, the junction contained 9 bases not matched to a gene. No glioblastoma patient carried an isocitrate dehydrogenase mutation. PBMC sampling occurred before vaccination, two weeks after the third dose, and at progression. The chain links TRBV11-3 to TRBJ2-1, with 8 nucleotides matching TRBD2. This receptor was identified in a human donor with glioblastoma. The sequencing used blood, collected before dendritic cell vaccination. CDR3 in amino acids: CASSPRREANNEQFF. CDR3 DNA: TGTGCCAGCAGTCCCCGGCGGGAGGCCAACAATGAGCAGTTCTTC.